Listed below are T cell receptor beta chains from one sample, sequenced in a study of blood T cells in healthy people across ages. MiXCR was run by TCRdb on the 5' RACE reads, yielding one entry per CDR3 protein. The data hold over 1,500,000 distinct CDR3 sequences, with roughly two fifths observed a single time. Sequencing input: blood. These receptors came from a human donor in good health. The CDR3 runs from the conserved cysteine through the conserved F or W. Each record gives: clone size, J gene, D gene, CDR3 length, V gene, CDR3 DNA, CDR3 protein. The D gene is left open where the match is weak. A clone size is listed for some rows: how often the clone was seen (once, few, many), or a class if it is expanded.

clone size: .
J gene: TRBJ2-1
D gene: TRBD1
CDR3 length: 14
V gene: TRBV20-1
CDR3 DNA: TGCAGTGCTAGTTGGGACAGGGGAAGGAATGAGCAGTTCTTC
CDR3 protein: CSASWDRGRNEQFF

clone size: .
J gene: TRBJ2-1
D gene: TRBD1
CDR3 length: 14
V gene: TRBV5-1
CDR3 DNA: TGCGCCAGCAGAGGGACAGGGGCGTCGGATGAGCAGTTCTTC
CDR3 protein: CASRGTGASDEQFF

clone size: .
J gene: TRBJ1-2
D gene: .
CDR3 length: 14
V gene: TRBV4-3
CDR3 DNA: TGCGCCAGCAGCCAGGAGATAGGGAACTATGGCTACACCTTC
CDR3 protein: CASSQEIGNYGYTF

clone size: .
J gene: TRBJ2-7
D gene: TRBD2
CDR3 length: 15
V gene: TRBV10-3
CDR3 DNA: TGTGCCATCAGTGAGGGGGTCACTAGCGGGTACGAGCAGTACTTC
CDR3 protein: CAISEGVTSGYEQYF

clone size: .
J gene: TRBJ1-1
D gene: .
CDR3 length: 13
V gene: TRBV10-3
CDR3 DNA: TGTGCCATCAGTGAGTCGTCAGGGAGTGAAGCTTTCTTT
CDR3 protein: CAISESSGSEAFF

clone size: few
J gene: TRBJ1-6
D gene: .
CDR3 length: 14
V gene: TRBV4-1
CDR3 DNA: TGCGCCAGCAGCCAAGTTGGCGGAAATTCACCCCTCCACTTT
CDR3 protein: CASSQVGGNSPLHF

clone size: .
J gene: TRBJ2-1
D gene: TRBD2
CDR3 length: 13
V gene: TRBV20-1
CDR3 DNA: TGCAGTGCTAGCTCTAGCGGGGCAGGGGAGCAGTTCTTC
CDR3 protein: CSASSSGAGEQFF

clone size: few
J gene: TRBJ1-1
D gene: .
CDR3 length: 13
V gene: TRBV6-2/TRBV6-3
CDR3 DNA: TGTGCCAGCAGTTACGACCACCGCACTGAAGCTTTCTTT
CDR3 protein: CASSYDHRTEAFF

clone size: .
J gene: TRBJ2-5
D gene: .
CDR3 length: 13
V gene: TRBV7-2
CDR3 DNA: TGTGCCAGCAGCGTGAGGGGGGGGCAGACCCAGTACTTC
CDR3 protein: CASSVRGGQTQYF

clone size: many
J gene: TRBJ2-5
D gene: .
CDR3 length: 13
V gene: TRBV29-1
CDR3 DNA: TGCAGCGTTGCGGCCGGGCAGGCGGAGACCCAGTACTTC
CDR3 protein: CSVAAGQAETQYF